This T cell receptor beta chain is from a study of blood T cell repertoires in COVID-19. About the study: Material from acute and convalescent COVID-19 was sourced from the United States, Italy and Spain.

The V gene's germline CDR1 is SGDLS and CDR2 YYNGEE. With V trimmed by 3 bases and J by 5 bases, 6 bases remained unmatched. The CDR3 runs to 15 residues. As processed by the authors: Amplification of reference gene primers was used by the study to estimate nucleated cell counts. Using immunoSEQ multiplex PCR, the repertoire was profiled, and TCRdb retains in-frame clones only, with some absent. The V and J calls and clone size are taken from that table; D and trimming were inferred from the DNA. The sample holds 40,000 to 65,000 clones, approximately 80% seen once. Sequencing used peripheral blood. The chain has TRBV9 and TRBJ2-2, with 8 bases fitting TRBD2. The sequence was obtained from a human donor with active or convalescent COVID-19. The donor label of this sample is uncertain. The CDR3 nucleotides read TGTGCCAGCAGCGCAAGCGGGAGATGGACCGGGGAGCTGTTTTTT. It yields the protein CASSASGRWTGELFF.